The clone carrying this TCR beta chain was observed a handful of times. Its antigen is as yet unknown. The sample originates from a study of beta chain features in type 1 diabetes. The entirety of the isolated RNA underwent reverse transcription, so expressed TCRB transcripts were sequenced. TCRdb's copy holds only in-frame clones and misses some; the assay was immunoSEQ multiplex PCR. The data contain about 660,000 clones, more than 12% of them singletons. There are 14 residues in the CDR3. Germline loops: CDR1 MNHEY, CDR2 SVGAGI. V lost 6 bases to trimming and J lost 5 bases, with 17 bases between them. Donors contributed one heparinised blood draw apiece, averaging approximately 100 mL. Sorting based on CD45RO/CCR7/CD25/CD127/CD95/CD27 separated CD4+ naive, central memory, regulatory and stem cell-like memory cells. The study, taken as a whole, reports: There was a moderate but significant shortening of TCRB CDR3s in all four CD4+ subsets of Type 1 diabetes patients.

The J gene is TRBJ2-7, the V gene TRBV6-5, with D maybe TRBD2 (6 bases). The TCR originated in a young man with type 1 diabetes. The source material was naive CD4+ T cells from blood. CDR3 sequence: CASRRDFRSHEQYF. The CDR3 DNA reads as TGTGCCAGCAGGCGGGACTTTAGAAGCCACGAGCAGTACTTC.